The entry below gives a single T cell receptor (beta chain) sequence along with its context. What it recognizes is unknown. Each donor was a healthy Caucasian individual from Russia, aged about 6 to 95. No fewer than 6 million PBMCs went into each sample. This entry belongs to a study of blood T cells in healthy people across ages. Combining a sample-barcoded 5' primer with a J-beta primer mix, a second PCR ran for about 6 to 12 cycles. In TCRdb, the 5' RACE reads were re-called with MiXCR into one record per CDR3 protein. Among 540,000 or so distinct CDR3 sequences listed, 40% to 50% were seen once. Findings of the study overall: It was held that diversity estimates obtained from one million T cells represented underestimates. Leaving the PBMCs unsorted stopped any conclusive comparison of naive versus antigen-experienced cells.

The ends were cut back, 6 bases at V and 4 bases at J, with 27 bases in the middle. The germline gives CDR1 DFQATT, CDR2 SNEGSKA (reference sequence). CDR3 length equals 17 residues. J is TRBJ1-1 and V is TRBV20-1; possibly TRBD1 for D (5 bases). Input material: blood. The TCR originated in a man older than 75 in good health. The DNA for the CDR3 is TGCAGTGCCCGAGATTCAGGGTCCCTTTTATTTCGCACTGAAGCTTTCTTT. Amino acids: CSARDSGSLLFRTEAFF.